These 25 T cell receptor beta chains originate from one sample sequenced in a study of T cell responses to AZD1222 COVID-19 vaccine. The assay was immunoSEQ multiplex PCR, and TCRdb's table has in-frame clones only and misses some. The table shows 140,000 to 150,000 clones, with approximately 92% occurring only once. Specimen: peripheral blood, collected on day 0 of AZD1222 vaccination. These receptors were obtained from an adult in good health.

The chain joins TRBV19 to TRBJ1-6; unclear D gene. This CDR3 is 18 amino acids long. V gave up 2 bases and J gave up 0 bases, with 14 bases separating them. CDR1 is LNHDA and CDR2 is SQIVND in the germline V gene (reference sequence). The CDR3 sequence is CASSISPDQSSYNSPLHF. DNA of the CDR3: TGTGCCAGTAGTATATCTCCGGACCAGAGCTCCTATAATTCACCCCTCCACTTT.

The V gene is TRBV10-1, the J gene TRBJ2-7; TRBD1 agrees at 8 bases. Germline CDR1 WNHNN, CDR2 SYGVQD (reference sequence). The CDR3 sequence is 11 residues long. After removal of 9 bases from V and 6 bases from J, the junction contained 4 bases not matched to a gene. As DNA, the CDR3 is TGCGCCAGGGACAGGGTGTGCGAGCAGTACTTC. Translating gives CARDRVCEQYF.

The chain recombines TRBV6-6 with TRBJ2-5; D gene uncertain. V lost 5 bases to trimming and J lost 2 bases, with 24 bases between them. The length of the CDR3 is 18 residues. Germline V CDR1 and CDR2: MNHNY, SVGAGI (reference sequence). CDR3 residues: CASSQRNVAATGQETQYF. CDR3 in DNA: TGTGCCAGCAGTCAACGTAACGTGGCGGCCACCGGGCAAGAGACCCAGTACTTC.

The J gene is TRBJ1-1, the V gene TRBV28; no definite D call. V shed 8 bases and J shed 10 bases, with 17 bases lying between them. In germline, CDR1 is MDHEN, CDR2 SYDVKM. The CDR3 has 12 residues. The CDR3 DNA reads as TGTGCCAGCTGCTTATACTCGCTGGGAGCTTTCTTT. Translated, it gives CASCLYSLGAFF. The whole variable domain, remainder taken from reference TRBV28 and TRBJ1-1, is DVKVTQSSRYLVKRTGEKVFLECVQDMDHENMFWYRQDPGLGLRLIYFSYDVKMKEKGDIPEGYSVSREKKERFSLILESASTNQTSMYLCASCLYSLGAFFGQGTRLTVV.

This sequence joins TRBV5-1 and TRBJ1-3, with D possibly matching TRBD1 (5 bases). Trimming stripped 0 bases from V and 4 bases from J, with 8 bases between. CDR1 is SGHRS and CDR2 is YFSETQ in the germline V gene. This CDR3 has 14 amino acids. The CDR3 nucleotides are TGCGCCAGCAGCTTGGGGGCAGGGGGAAACACCATATATTTT. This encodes CASSLGAGGNTIYF.

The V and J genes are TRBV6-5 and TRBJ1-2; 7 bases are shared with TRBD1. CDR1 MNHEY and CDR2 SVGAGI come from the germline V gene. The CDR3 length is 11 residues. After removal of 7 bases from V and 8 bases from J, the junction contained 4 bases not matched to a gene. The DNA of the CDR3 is TGTGCCAGCACAAGGGGGCTCGGCTACACCTTC. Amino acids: CASTRGLGYTF.

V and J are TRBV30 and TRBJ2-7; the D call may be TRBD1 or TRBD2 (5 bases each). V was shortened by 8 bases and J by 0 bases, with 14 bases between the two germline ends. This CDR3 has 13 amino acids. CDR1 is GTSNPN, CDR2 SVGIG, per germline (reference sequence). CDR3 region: CAVRDGSSYEQYF. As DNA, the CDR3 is TGTGCCGTCCGGGACGGCAGCTCCTACGAGCAGTACTTC.

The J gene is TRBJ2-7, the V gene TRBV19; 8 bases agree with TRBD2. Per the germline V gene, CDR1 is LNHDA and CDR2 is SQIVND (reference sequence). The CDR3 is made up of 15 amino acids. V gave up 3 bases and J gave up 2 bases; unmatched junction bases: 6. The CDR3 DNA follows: TGTGCCAGTAGTATCCTTGCGGGGGGTACCTACGAGCAGTACTTC. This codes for CASSILAGGTYEQYF.

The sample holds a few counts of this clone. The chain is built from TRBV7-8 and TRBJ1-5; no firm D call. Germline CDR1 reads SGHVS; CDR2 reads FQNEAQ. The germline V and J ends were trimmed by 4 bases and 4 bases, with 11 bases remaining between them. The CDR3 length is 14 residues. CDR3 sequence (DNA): TGTGCCAGCAGCTCCAGAGACAATAATCAGCCCCAGCATTTT. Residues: CASSSRDNNQPQHF. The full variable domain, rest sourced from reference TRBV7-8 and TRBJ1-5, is GAGVSQSPRYKVAKRGQDVALRCDPISGHVSLFWYQQALGQGPEFLTYFQNEAQLDKSGLPSDRFFAERPEGSVSTLKIQRTQQEDSAVYLCASSSRDNNQPQHFGDGTRLSIL.

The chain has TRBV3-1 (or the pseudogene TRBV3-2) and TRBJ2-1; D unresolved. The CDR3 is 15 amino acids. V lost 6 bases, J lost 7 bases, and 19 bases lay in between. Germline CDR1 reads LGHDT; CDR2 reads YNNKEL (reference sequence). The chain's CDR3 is CASSRPRAVRNEQFF. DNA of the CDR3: TGTGCCAGCAGTCGACCTAGGGCAGTAAGGAATGAGCAGTTCTTC.

The CDR3 loop reads CASSVRQGDEKLFF. Written as DNA, the CDR3 is TGTGCCAGCAGCGTTAGGCAGGGGGATGAAAAACTGTTTTTT. This chain uses TRBV9 with TRBJ1-4, with 7 bases aligning to TRBD1. The CDR3 length is 14 residues. Trimming removed 2 bases from V and 6 bases from J; junction bases left unmatched: 4. Germline V gives CDR1 SGDLS, CDR2 YYNGEE.

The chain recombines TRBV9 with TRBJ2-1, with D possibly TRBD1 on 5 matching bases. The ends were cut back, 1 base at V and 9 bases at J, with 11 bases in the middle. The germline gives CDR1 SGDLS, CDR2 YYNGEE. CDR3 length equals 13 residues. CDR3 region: CASSVIRESEQFF. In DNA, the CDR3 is TGTGCCAGCAGCGTAATCAGGGAAAGTGAGCAGTTCTTC.

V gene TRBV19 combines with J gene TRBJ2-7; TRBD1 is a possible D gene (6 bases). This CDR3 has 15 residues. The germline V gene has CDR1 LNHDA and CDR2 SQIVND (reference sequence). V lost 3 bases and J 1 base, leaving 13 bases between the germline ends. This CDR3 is CASSITGPASYEQYF. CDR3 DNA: TGTGCCAGTAGTATCACAGGGCCCGCATCCTACGAGCAGTACTTC.

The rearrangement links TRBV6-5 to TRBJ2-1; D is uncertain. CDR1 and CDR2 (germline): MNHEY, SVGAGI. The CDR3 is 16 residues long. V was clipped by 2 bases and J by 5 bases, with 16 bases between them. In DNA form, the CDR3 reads TGTGCCAGCAGTTACCTCCCCGGGCTTGGCGACAATGAGCAGTTCTTC. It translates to CASSYLPGLGDNEQFF.

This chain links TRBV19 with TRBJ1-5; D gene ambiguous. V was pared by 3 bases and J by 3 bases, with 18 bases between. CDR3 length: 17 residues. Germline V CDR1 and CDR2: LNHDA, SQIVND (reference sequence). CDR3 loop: CASSIVGPLGNNQPQHF. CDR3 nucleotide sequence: TGTGCCAGTAGTATTGTCGGTCCGCTGGGGAACAATCAGCCCCAGCATTTT. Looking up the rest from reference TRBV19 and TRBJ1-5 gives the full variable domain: DGGITQSPKYLFRKEGQNVTLSCEQNLNHDAMYWYRQDPGQGLRLIYYSQIVNDFQKGDIAEGYSVSREKKESFPLTVTSAQKNPTAFYLCASSIVGPLGNNQPQHFGDGTRLSIL.

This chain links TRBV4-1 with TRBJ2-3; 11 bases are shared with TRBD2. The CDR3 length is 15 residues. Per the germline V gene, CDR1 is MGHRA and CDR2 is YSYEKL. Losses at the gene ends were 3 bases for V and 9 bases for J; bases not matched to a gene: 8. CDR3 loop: CASSQEGTSGGTQYF. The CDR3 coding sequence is TGCGCCAGCAGCCAGGAGGGGACTAGCGGAGGAACGCAGTATTTT.

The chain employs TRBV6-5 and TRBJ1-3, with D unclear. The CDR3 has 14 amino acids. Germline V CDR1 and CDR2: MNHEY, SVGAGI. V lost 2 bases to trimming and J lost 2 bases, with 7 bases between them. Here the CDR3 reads CASSYMGTGNTIYF. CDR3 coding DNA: TGTGCCAGCAGTTACATGGGTACTGGAAACACCATATATTTT.

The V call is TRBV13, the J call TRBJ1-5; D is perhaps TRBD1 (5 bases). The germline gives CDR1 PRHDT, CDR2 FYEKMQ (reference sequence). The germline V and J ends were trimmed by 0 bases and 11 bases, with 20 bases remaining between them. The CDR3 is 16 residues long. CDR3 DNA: TGTGCCAGCAGCTTAGGTATTGTTGATTTTAGGGGCGCCCAGCATTTT. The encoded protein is CASSLGIVDFRGAQHF.

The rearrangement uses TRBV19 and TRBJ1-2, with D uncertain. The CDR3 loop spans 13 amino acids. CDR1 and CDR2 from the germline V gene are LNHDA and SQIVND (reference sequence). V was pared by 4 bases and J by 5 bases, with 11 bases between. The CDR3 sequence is CASSTLGAYGYTF. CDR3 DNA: TGTGCCAGTAGTACCCTCGGAGCTTATGGCTACACCTTC. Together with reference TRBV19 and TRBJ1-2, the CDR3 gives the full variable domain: DGGITQSPKYLFRKEGQNVTLSCEQNLNHDAMYWYRQDPGQGLRLIYYSQIVNDFQKGDIAEGYSVSREKKESFPLTVTSAQKNPTAFYLCASSTLGAYGYTFGSGTRLTVV.

Here the CDR3 reads CASSQGAGTEAFF. For the CDR3, the DNA is TGCGCCAGCAGCCAAGGGGCGGGGACTGAAGCTTTCTTT. V usage is TRBV4-1 and J usage is TRBJ1-1; D unclear. V dropped 1 base and J dropped 5 bases, with 8 bases sitting between them. Germline loops: CDR1 MGHRA, CDR2 YSYEKL. This CDR3 spans 13 amino acids.

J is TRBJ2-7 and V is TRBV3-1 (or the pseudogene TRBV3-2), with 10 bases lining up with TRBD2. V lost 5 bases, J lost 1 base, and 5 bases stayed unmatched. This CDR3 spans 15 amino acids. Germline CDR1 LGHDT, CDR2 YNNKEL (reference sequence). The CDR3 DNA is TGTGCCAGCAGCGCGGGACTAGCGTCTTCCTACGAGCAGTACTTC. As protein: CASSAGLASSYEQYF.

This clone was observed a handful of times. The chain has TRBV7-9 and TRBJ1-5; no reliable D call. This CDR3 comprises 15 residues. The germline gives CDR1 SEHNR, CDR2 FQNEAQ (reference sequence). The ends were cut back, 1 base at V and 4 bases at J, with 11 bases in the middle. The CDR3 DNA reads TGTGCCAGCAGCTTAGGAAACAGCGCAAATCAGCCCCAGCATTTT. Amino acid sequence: CASSLGNSANQPQHF.

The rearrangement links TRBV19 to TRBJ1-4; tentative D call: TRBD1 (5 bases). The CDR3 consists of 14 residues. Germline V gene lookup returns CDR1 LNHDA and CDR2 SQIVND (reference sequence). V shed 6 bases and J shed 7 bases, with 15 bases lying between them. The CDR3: CASRRGPSGEKLFF. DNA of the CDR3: TGTGCCAGTAGGAGGGGACCGAGTGGTGAAAAACTGTTTTTT. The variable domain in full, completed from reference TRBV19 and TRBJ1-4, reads DGGITQSPKYLFRKEGQNVTLSCEQNLNHDAMYWYRQDPGQGLRLIYYSQIVNDFQKGDIAEGYSVSREKKESFPLTVTSAQKNPTAFYLCASRRGPSGEKLFFGSGTQLSVL.

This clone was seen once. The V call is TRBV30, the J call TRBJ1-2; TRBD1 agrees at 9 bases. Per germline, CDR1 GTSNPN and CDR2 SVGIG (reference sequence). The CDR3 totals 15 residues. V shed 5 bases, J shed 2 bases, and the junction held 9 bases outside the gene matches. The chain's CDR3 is CAWSATGTGNYGYTF. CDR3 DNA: TGTGCCTGGTCCGCTACCGGGACAGGGAACTATGGCTACACCTTC.

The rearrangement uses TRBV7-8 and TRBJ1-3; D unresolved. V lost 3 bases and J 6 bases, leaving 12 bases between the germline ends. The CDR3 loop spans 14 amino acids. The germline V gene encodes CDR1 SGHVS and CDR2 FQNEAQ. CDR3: CASSLSRSENTIYF. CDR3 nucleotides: TGTGCCAGCAGCTTGTCCCGATCGGAAAACACCATATATTTT.